This T cell receptor (beta chain) was profiled in a study of T cell responses to AZD1222 COVID-19 vaccine. For the study at large: Some second doses came at about 4 weeks and others at about 12 weeks; these were pooled.

Some clones are missing from TCRdb's copy, which holds only in-frame ones; the method was immunoSEQ multiplex PCR. This sample yields more than 75,000 clones, of which approximately 90% are seen a single time; around 6.9% belongs to the top ten. As regards this clone: The target antigen is unknown.

Findings of the study overall: Within unmutated variant regions lay the reported targets of nearly half of spike-specific TCRs. The peak T cell response came first, and repertoires were sampled only after it.

This CDR3 comprises 13 residues. Germline loops: CDR1 GTSNPN, CDR2 SVGIG (reference sequence). Trimming removed 4 bases from V and 6 bases from J, with 15 bases in between. The input for sequencing was peripheral blood, taken on day 0 of AZD1222 vaccination. The chain couples TRBV30 to TRBJ1-1; the D is unclear. The clonotype originates from an adult in good health. CDR3 DNA sequence: TGTGCCTGGACTCTGTACGTTCAGTCTGAAGCTTTCTTT. This translates into CAWTLYVQSEAFF.